Sequencing of this T cell receptor (beta chain) was carried out in a study of cytomegalovirus exposure and HLA in healthy donors. The study's findings and limits: According to the study, about 180 TCR beta chains were cytomegalovirus-associated. CMV antigen specificity was confirmed in vitro for three CMV-associated chains. As was reported, the classifier diagnosed cytomegalovirus status with high specificity and sensitivity.

The CDR3 covers 14 residues. V lost 5 bases to trimming and J lost 1 base, with 12 bases between them. CDR1 is MNHEY, CDR2 SVGAGI, per germline. This clone was observed once. No antigen is known for it. Generated by immunoSEQ multiplex PCR, the TCRdb table keeps only in-frame clones and is missing some. The sample includes fewer than 85,000 clones, roughly 92% of them seen just once. The V gene is TRBV6-5, the J gene TRBJ2-7, with D uncertain. The receptor comes from a woman between 18 and 29 years old in good health and CMV-seronegative. The sample comprised PBMCs. The CDR3 nucleotides are TGTGCCAGCAGTGTGTCAGGATCTTCCTACGAGCAGTACTTC. It is translated as CASSVSGSSYEQYF.